One and the same sample provided the 23 T cell receptor beta chains below, sequenced in a study of Graves' ophthalmopathy and Graves' hyperthyroidism. Using RNA transcripts, the TCR beta CDR3 regions were amplified. The authors performed first-round RT-PCR with HTBI primers and then a second-round multiplex PCR. In TCRdb, the multiplex PCR reads were re-called with MiXCR into one record per CDR3 protein. The sample lists about 590,000 distinct CDR3 sequences, less than 45% occurring once. Sequenced material: peripheral blood or thyroid tissue (not recorded which). These receptors all stem from an adult man with Graves' hyperthyroidism.

This clonotype was seen ten or more times. This chain uses TRBV4-1 with TRBJ1-1, with D unclear. The germline V gene has CDR1 MGHRA and CDR2 YSYEKL. The CDR3 contains 14 residues. Between the trimmed V and J ends, which lost 0 bases and 5 bases, there was a span of 10 bases. CDR3 bases: TGCGCCAGCAGCCAAGAGGGCGGCGCGACTGAAGCTTTCTTT. The encoded protein is CASSQEGGATEAFF.

This clonotype is labeled as medium-sized (0.01 to 0.1%). The J gene is TRBJ2-7, the V gene TRBV10-3, with TRBD1 matching 7 bases. The CDR3 is 14 amino acids. Germline CDR1 reads ENHRY; CDR2 reads SYGVKD. The trim removed 7 bases at V and 2 bases at J, leaving 8 bases unmatched. The DNA of the CDR3 is TGTGCCATCACCCCGGACAGGAGAACCTACGAGCAGTACTTC. Translating gives CAITPDRRTYEQYF.

This clonotype has at least ten counts. The chain has TRBV12-3 or TRBV12-4 and TRBJ1-3; the D is unclear. The germline V and J ends were trimmed by 7 bases and 1 base, with 11 bases remaining between them. The CDR3 covers 14 residues. Written as DNA, the CDR3 is TGTGCCAGCACTTTCGGAGGTTCTGGAAACACCATATATTTT. This translates into CASTFGGSGNTIYF.

The chain carries TRBV15 and TRBJ2-7, with a tentative D call TRBD2 (7 bases). Trimming removed 0 bases at V and 10 bases at J, with 16 bases between. Germline-derived CDR1 and CDR2 are LNHNV and YYDKDF (reference sequence). CDR3 size: 14 residues. The CDR3 region is CATSRERVAGAQYF. The CDR3 region has the DNA TGTGCCACCAGCAGAGAAAGGGTCGCGGGGGCTCAGTACTTC.

To note about this clonotype: This may arise from a read error, as a much more abundant clone is one base away. The chain recombines TRBV5-6 with TRBJ2-7; D remains unclear. Germline values: CDR1 SGHDT, CDR2 YYEEEE. The CDR3 extends over 12 amino acids. The CDR3 reads CAGSTSHGEQYF. The CDR3 DNA reads as TGTGCCGGCAGCACAAGCCACGGGGAGCAGTACTTC.

This clonotype was observed many times. V and J are TRBV10-2 and TRBJ2-2; 12 bases are shared with TRBD2. The CDR3 contains 16 residues. Per the germline V gene, CDR1 is WSHSY and CDR2 is SAAADI. The trim removed 5 bases at V and 6 bases at J, leaving 7 bases unmatched. CDR3 protein: CASSQTSGSVSGELFF. DNA of the CDR3: TGCGCCAGCAGTCAGACTAGCGGGAGCGTCTCCGGGGAGCTGTTTTTT.

About this clonotype itself: It is likely a read error, because the conserved phenylalanine at the end of the CDR3 is missing. This chain uses TRBV12-3 or TRBV12-4 with TRBJ2-7; TRBD1 or TRBD2 may be the D gene (5 bases each). This CDR3 contains 16 residues. CDR3 sequence (DNA): TGTGCTAGTGGTTTAGGTCTGGGACGGAGACCCCTCGAGCAGTACCTC. This gives the protein CASGLGLGRRPLEQYL.

This clonotype was picked up a small number of times. The chain has TRBV7-9 and TRBJ2-7, with D possibly being TRBD1 or TRBD2 (5 bases each). V dropped 6 bases and J dropped 9 bases, with 36 bases sitting between them. The CDR3 length is 19 residues. Germline V lookup: CDR1 SEHNR, CDR2 FQNEAQ (reference sequence). CDR3 region: CASRLKPSPGPYGHSWQYF. The CDR3 coding sequence is TGTGCCAGCAGACTCAAACCCAGTCCGGGACCCTACGGTCATAGTTGGCAGTACTTC.

Ten or more counts support this clonotype. The rearrangement links TRBV15 to TRBJ1-1; D is unclear. Germline loops: CDR1 LNHNV, CDR2 YYDKDF (reference sequence). This CDR3 is built from 13 residues. The V and J ends lost 1 base and 8 bases respectively, with 11 bases between them. The CDR3 is CATSRASSTEAFF. DNA of the CDR3: TGTGCCACCAGCAGAGCCTCAAGCACCGAAGCTTTCTTT.

This clonotype was counted ten times or more. V usage is TRBV11-3 and J usage is TRBJ2-7; D unclear. From germline, CDR1 is SGHNT and CDR2 YENEEA. The CDR3 spans 12 residues. The germline V and J ends were trimmed by 0 bases and 6 bases, with 6 bases remaining between them. The CDR3 loop reads CASSLDPPEQYF. The CDR3 bases are TGTGCCAGCAGCTTAGATCCCCCCGAGCAGTACTTC.

This rearrangement joins TRBV24-1 to TRBJ2-2; 9 bases map to TRBD1. This CDR3 has 14 residues. The V gene end was trimmed by 12 bases and the J gene end by 4 bases; junction bases not matched to a gene: 8. Germline-derived CDR1 and CDR2 are KGHDR and SFDVKD. CDR3 amino acids: CAGNRDRATGELFF. DNA for the CDR3: TGTGCCGGTAACCGGGACAGGGCCACCGGGGAGCTGTTTTTT.

CDR3 bases: TGTGCCAGCAGCTTAGCGCGGGGGGCCCAAAAACTGTTTTTT. This sequence encodes CASSLARGAQKLFF. The rearrangement joins TRBV7-8 to TRBJ1-4, with D possibly matching TRBD1 (6 bases). In germline, CDR1 is SGHVS, CDR2 FQNEAQ. Trimming shortened V by 0 bases and J by 9 bases, and 11 bases separated the two germline ends. The CDR3 spans 14 residues.

The chain recombines TRBV4-1 with TRBJ2-2, with 7 bases matching TRBD1. CDR1 is MGHRA, CDR2 YSYEKL, per germline. Germline trimming cut 4 bases from V and 6 bases from J; bases unmatched to any gene: 8. This CDR3 contains 15 residues. CDR3 in amino acids: CASSPGQVGAGELFF. The CDR3 nucleotides are TGCGCCAGCAGCCCCGGACAGGTGGGGGCCGGGGAGCTGTTTTTT.

J is TRBJ2-1 and V is TRBV11-2; TRBD1 might be the D (6 bases). The length of the CDR3 is 17 residues. The V gene lost 0 bases and the J gene lost 3 bases, with 15 bases spanning the gap. CDR1 is SGHAT, CDR2 FQNNGV, per germline. CDR3 in amino acids: CASSLDLRFRGYNEQFF. CDR3 sequence (DNA): TGTGCCAGCAGCTTAGATCTAAGGTTCAGGGGCTACAATGAGCAGTTCTTC.

As concerns this clonotype: One junction end disagrees with the germline gene, perhaps due to a read error. This chain uses TRBV29-1 with TRBJ2-5, with TRBD2 as a possible D gene (6 bases). The DNA end favors TRBJ2-1, so the J call may be wrong. This CDR3 region has 16 residues. Per the germline V gene, CDR1 is SQVTM and CDR2 is ANQGSEA. In DNA form, the CDR3 reads TGCAGCGTCGAAGGTAGCTCCGGGAGTATCTACAATGAGCAGTTCTTC. It encodes CSVEGSSGSIYNEQFF.

This clonotype was counted a few times. J is TRBJ1-1 and V is TRBV5-6; D perhaps matches TRBD1 (5 bases). The CDR3 runs 15 residues. From germline, CDR1 is SGHDT and CDR2 YYEEEE. The V gene lost 4 bases and the J gene lost 11 bases, with 24 bases spanning the gap. CDR3 in DNA: TGTGCCAGCAGCCTTTGGGGGGGGTCAGGACGAACGGCTTTCTTT. It codes for CASSLWGGSGRTAFF.

This clonotype showed up many times. This chain connects TRBV29-1 to TRBJ1-1, with D uncertain. The CDR3 sequence is 13 residues long. CDR1 is SQVTM, CDR2 ANQGSEA, per germline. V dropped 7 bases and J dropped 1 base, with 13 bases sitting between them. The CDR3: CSERIHWNTEAFF. CDR3 nucleotides: TGCAGCGAGAGAATCCACTGGAACACTGAAGCTTTCTTT.

The chain joins TRBV25-1 to TRBJ1-2; 8 bases line up with TRBD1. The junction had 15 bases not matched to a gene; V was cut back by 2 bases and J by 7 bases. Looked up from germline, CDR1 is MGHDK and CDR2 is SYGVNS. The CDR3 sequence is 17 residues long. In nucleotides, the CDR3 is TGTGCCAGCAGTGAACTAGGCGGAGGTGACAGGGGCGCTGGCTACACCTTC. It specifies CASSELGGGDRGAGYTF.

The rearrangement joins TRBV20-1 to TRBJ2-5, with D perhaps being TRBD1 or TRBD2 (5 bases each). The V and J ends lost 6 bases and 2 bases respectively, with 13 bases between them. This CDR3 contains 13 residues. Germline V gene lookup returns CDR1 DFQATT and CDR2 SNEGSKA (reference sequence). The CDR3 region is CSAPGTRQETQYF. CDR3 nucleotides: TGCAGTGCACCTGGGACGCGTCAAGAGACCCAGTACTTC.

V and J are TRBV5-1 and TRBJ2-5; possibly TRBD1 for D (5 bases). Germline CDR1 is SGHRS and CDR2 is YFSETQ. Trimming stripped 5 bases from V and 0 bases from J, with 8 bases between. The CDR3 has 13 amino acids. The CDR3 spells CASRLQDQETQYF. DNA for the CDR3: TGCGCCAGCAGACTACAGGACCAAGAGACCCAGTACTTC.

This clonotype was detected only a few times. An end of the junction differs from the germline gene, which may be a read error. This CDR3 reads CASSLRPKTSRGLTDTQYF. CDR3 bases: TGTGCTAGCAGCTTAAGGCCCAAAACTAGCAGGGGTTTGACAGATACGCAGTATTTT. The chain is built from TRBV7-7 and TRBJ2-3; D might be TRBD1 or TRBD2, each matching 6 bases. Germline V CDR1 and CDR2: SSHAT, FNYEAQ (reference sequence). CDR3 size: 19 residues.

The chain joins TRBV7-3 to TRBJ2-2, with 9 bases lining up with TRBD2. This CDR3 comprises 17 residues. Germline CDR1 is SGHTA and CDR2 is FQGTGA. The V gene end was trimmed by 0 bases and the J gene end by 3 bases; junction bases not matched to a gene: 5. CDR3 in DNA: TGTGCCAGCAGCTTAACCAGCGGGAGGCTGGACACCGGGGAGCTGTTTTTT. Its protein product is CASSLTSGRLDTGELFF. Full variable domain (outside the CDR3, taken from reference TRBV7-3 and TRBJ2-2): GAGVSQTPSNKVTEKGKYVELRCDPISGHTALYWYRQSLGQGPEFLIYFQGTGAADDSGLPNDRFFAVRPEGSVSTLKIQRTERGDSAVYLCASSLTSGRLDTGELFFGEGSRLTVL.

The sample holds a few counts of this clonotype. The chain joins TRBV5-1 to TRBJ2-7; maybe TRBD1 (5 bases). Germline lookup yields CDR1 SGHRS and CDR2 YFSETQ. This CDR3 spans 18 amino acids. Trimming pared 0 bases from V and 1 base from J, leaving 20 bases between. CDR3 DNA: TGCGCCAGCAGCTTGGGCCCTCAGGGCGCGGATGGATCCTACGAGCAGTACTTC. Protein sequence: CASSLGPQGADGSYEQYF.